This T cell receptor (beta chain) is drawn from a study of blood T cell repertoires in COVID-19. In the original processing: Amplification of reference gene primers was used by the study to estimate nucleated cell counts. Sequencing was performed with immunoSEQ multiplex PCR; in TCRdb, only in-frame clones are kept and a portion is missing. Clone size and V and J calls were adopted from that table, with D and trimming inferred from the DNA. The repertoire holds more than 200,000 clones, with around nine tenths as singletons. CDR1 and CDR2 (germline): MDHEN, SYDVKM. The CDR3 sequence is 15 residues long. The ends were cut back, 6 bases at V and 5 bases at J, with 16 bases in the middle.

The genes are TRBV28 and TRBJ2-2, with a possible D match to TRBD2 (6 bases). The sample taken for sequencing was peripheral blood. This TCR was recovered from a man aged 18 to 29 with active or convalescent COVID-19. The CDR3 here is CASRAIGAGTGELFF. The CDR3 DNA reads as TGTGCCAGCAGAGCGATCGGGGCGGGGACCGGGGAGCTGTTTTTT.